A selection of T cell receptor beta chains follows, all from one sample in a study of shared clonotypes between healthy human individuals. Some clones are missing from TCRdb's copy, which holds only in-frame ones; the method was immunoSEQ multiplex PCR. The sample contains 1,400,000 or so clones, roughly 98.5% of which appear only once. The sequenced material came from naive CD4+ T cells sorted from blood. The receptors were sampled from a man aged 25 to 40 in good health. Both conserved end residues are part of each CDR3. Fields, in order: clone size, V gene, D gene, J gene, CDR3 DNA, CDR3 protein. The D gene is left open where the match is weak. Not all rows give a size; the values are once, few, many and, for expanded clones, a class.

>-|TRBV5-4|-|TRBJ2-1
TGTGCCAGCAGCTTCGGGACTTCCTCCTACAATGAGCAGTTCTTC
CASSFGTSSYNEQFF
>once|TRBV7-9|TRBD1|TRBJ1-4
TGTGCCAGCAGCCGCGAGGGGGCGGTAAATGAAAAACTGTTTTTT
CASSREGAVNEKLFF
>-|TRBV7-2|-|TRBJ2-7
TGTGCCAGCAGCTTAGAGCGGGTATACGAGCAGTACTTC
CASSLERVYEQYF
>-|TRBV9|TRBD1|TRBJ1-2
TGTGCCAGCAGCCTTGGGACAGGGCATGGCTACACCTTC
CASSLGTGHGYTF
>-|TRBV9|-|TRBJ2-1
TGTGCCAGCAGCGTACTAGGAACCTACAATGAGCAGTTCTTC
CASSVLGTYNEQFF
>-|TRBV10-3|-|TRBJ1-2
TGTGCCACCTGGGCAGGCTTAAATGGCTACACCTTC
CATWAGLNGYTF
>-|TRBV10-3|-|TRBJ1-1
TGTGCCATCAGTCAAGGCGGGACTGAAGCTTTCTTT
CAISQGGTEAFF
>-|TRBV7-8|TRBD2|TRBJ2-7
TGTGCCAGCAGCCCAGGGACTAGCGGGTACTACGAGCAGTACTTC
CASSPGTSGYYEQYF
>once|TRBV2|-|TRBJ2-7
TGTGCCAGCAGGAGGGAGCGGGCCGCCTACGAGCAGTACTTC
CASRRERAAYEQYF
>-|TRBV18|-|TRBJ1-3
TGTGCCAGCTCAGTCGGGACTGCTGCCCGAAACACCATATATTTT
CASSVGTAARNTIYF
>-|TRBV27|-|TRBJ1-1
TGTGCCAGCAGTCCTCACTGGCAAGGGAACGCTGAAGCTTTCTTT
CASSPHWQGNAEAFF
>-|TRBV5-1|-|TRBJ2-7
TGCGCCAGCAGCTCCGGGACGGCCGTCTCCTACGAGCAGTACTTC
CASSSGTAVSYEQYF
>-|TRBV6-5|TRBD1|TRBJ2-7
TGTGCCAGCAGCCTTGGGACAGGCTACTACGAGCAGTACTTC
CASSLGTGYYEQYF
>once|TRBV5-1|TRBD1|TRBJ1-1
TGCGCCAGCAGCTTCCCGGGACAGGGGGCATCTGAAGCTTTCTTT
CASSFPGQGASEAFF
>-|TRBV4-3|-|TRBJ1-4
TGCGCCAGCAGCCAAGACGGCCAGCAAGAAAAACTGTTTTTT
CASSQDGQQEKLFF
>-|TRBV4-1|-|TRBJ2-7
TGCGCCAGCAGAAGCGCGGACGAGCAGTACTTC
CASRSADEQYF
>-|TRBV6-6|TRBD2|TRBJ2-7
TGTGCCAGCAGTTACGAGCGGGAGGGTTACGAGCAGTACTTC
CASSYEREGYEQYF
>once|TRBV4-3|-|TRBJ1-1
TGCGCCAGCAGAAACAGGGAGGCGAACACTGAAGCTTTCTTT
CASRNREANTEAFF
>-|TRBV7-2|-|TRBJ2-7
TGTGCCAGCAGCTTATCTGGGACACCCTACGAGCAGTACTTC
CASSLSGTPYEQYF
>once|TRBV7-4|-|TRBJ2-7
TGTGCCAGCAGCTTAGAACCGGTTTGGTCCTCCTACGAGCAGTACTTC
CASSLEPVWSSYEQYF
>-|TRBV5-1|TRBD2|TRBJ2-1
TGCGCCAGCGGCTCAGCTAGCGGGAGAATCGATGAGCAGTTCTTC
CASGSASGRIDEQFF
>-|TRBV11-2|-|TRBJ2-5
TGTGCCAGCAGCTTAGTCGGTGAGACCCAGTACTTC
CASSLVGETQYF
>-|TRBV30|TRBD2|TRBJ2-7
TGTGCCTGGAGTGTAGGGACTACCTACGAGCAGTACTTC
CAWSVGTTYEQYF
>-|TRBV18|TRBD2|TRBJ2-1
TGTGCCAGCTCACCAGCGGTTCTAGCGGCTGACAATGAGCAGTTCTTC
CASSPAVLAADNEQFF
>-|TRBV19|-|TRBJ1-5
TGTGCCAGCAGGTCTAGCAATCAGCCCCAGCATTTT
CASRSSNQPQHF
>-|TRBV28|TRBD1|TRBJ2-1
TGTGCCAGCAGGTCAGGGGGCGCTGAGCAGTTCTTC
CASRSGGAEQFF
>-|TRBV4-1|-|TRBJ1-2
TGCGCCAGCAGCCAGCAGGGGTTTTTCGGGAGCTACACCTTC
CASSQQGFFGSYTF
>-|TRBV2|TRBD2|TRBJ2-1
TGTGCCAGCAGTGATCGCGGGGGAGCACCGCTCAATGAGCAGTTCTTC
CASSDRGGAPLNEQFF
>-|TRBV7-9|-|TRBJ1-1
TGTGCCAGCAGCTCCAAGGACGGGGTATGGACTGAAGCTTTCTTT
CASSSKDGVWTEAFF
>-|TRBV29-1|TRBD1|TRBJ2-7
TGCAGCGTTGATGGTGGGACAGGGGAGTACTTC
CSVDGGTGEYF
>-|TRBV27|-|TRBJ2-1
TGTGCCAGCAAGGGTTCCACGACAGCATACAATGAGCAGTTCTTC
CASKGSTTAYNEQFF
>-|TRBV6-1|-|TRBJ1-1
TGTGCCAGCTACCAGACCATGAACACTGAAGCTTTCTTT
CASYQTMNTEAFF
>once|TRBV5-4|TRBD2|TRBJ2-4
TGTGCCAGCAGCTTTTTGGCTAGCGGGAGTAACATTCAGTACTTC
CASSFLASGSNIQYF
>-|TRBV5-5|-|TRBJ1-2
TGTGCCAGCAGCCGGGGTCCGGGGCCGAACTATGGCTACACCTTC
CASSRGPGPNYGYTF
>-|TRBV7-2|-|TRBJ1-3
TGTGCCAGCATCCCGGGCTGGCTTGGAAACACCATATATTTT
CASIPGWLGNTIYF
>-|TRBV7-9|-|TRBJ1-2
TGTGCCAGCAGCATACAATCGCTTTTTCCGGGCGATGGCTACACCTTC
CASSIQSLFPGDGYTF
>-|TRBV5-1|TRBD2|TRBJ2-1
TGCGCCAGCAGCTTCGGACTAGCGGGAGTGGGCGAGCAGTTCTTC
CASSFGLAGVGEQFF
>-|TRBV28|-|TRBJ1-4
TGTGCCAGCAGTTTAAGGCCAACTAATGAAAAACTGTTTTTT
CASSLRPTNEKLFF
>-|TRBV9|TRBD2|TRBJ2-7
TGTGCCAGCAGCGTAGCTACGGGGGGGTACGAGCAGTACTTC
CASSVATGGYEQYF
>-|TRBV9|-|TRBJ2-3
TGTGCCAGCAGCGTAGTCGTTGGAGATACGCAGTATTTT
CASSVVVGDTQYF
>once|TRBV18|TRBD2|TRBJ2-3
TGTGCCAGCTCAACAGCGGGAGGGTTAACAGATACGCAGTATTTT
CASSTAGGLTDTQYF
>-|TRBV28|-|TRBJ1-5
TGTGCCAGCAGTTTAGATAGATGGGAGCCCCAGCATTTT
CASSLDRWEPQHF
>-|TRBV10-3|-|TRBJ2-5
TGTGCCATCAGTGAGGGGAGGTTAGAGACCCAGTACTTC
CAISEGRLETQYF
>-|TRBV28|-|TRBJ2-5
TGTGCCAGCAGACATACCGAACAAGAGACCCAGTACTTC
CASRHTEQETQYF
>-|TRBV9|TRBD1|TRBJ2-3
TGTGCCAGCAGCCGAAGACAGGGGCGAGAAGAAACAGATACGCAGTATTTT
CASSRRQGREETDTQYF
>once|TRBV5-1|TRBD1|TRBJ2-7
TGCGCCAGCAGCTTCGGGGACAGGGGGCACTCCGAGCAGTACTTC
CASSFGDRGHSEQYF
>-|TRBV28|-|TRBJ2-1
TGTGCCAGCACACCTGTCCCTGGCTCCTACAATGAGCAGTTCTTC
CASTPVPGSYNEQFF
>-|TRBV29-1|-|TRBJ2-4
TGCAGCGTCCGAGAGGATATAGCCAAAAACATTCAGTACTTC
CSVREDIAKNIQYF